This entry concerns a single T cell receptor (beta chain). Its antigen remains unidentified. The sample belongs to a study of identical twins. This CDR3 has 13 amino acids. The germline CDR1 and CDR2 sequences are SQVTM and ANQGSEA. V was cut by 4 bases and J by 3 bases, with 10 bases left in between. Study-wide results and limits: Within beta out-of-frame sequences, the excess sharing observed between twins was weaker. Alpha sequences that were out-of-frame and twin-shared showed an excess of low generation probability.

A single record per CDR3 protein comes from TCRdb applying MiXCR to the 5' RACE reads. Among roughly 230,000 distinct CDR3 sequences listed, about 8% were seen once. Healthy Caucasian donors formed the entire cohort. The data also belong to a second study, concerning yellow fever vaccine responses in identical twins.

This chain links TRBV29-1 with TRBJ2-1; D uncertain. The sample consisted of CD8+ T cells sorted from blood. This clonotype originated in a woman between 18 and 30 years old in good health. The CDR3 nucleotides read TGCAGCGTTGTTTATTCCATCTACAATGAGCAGTTCTTC. Its protein product is CSVVYSIYNEQFF.